The sequence of this T cell receptor beta chain was determined in a study of blood T cell repertoires in COVID-19. CDR3 length: 16 residues. Trimming at V came to 2 bases and at J to 2 bases, leaving 5 bases not matched to a gene. CDR1 is MNHEY and CDR2 is SVGAGI in the germline V gene. Study processing details: Amplification of reference gene primers provided the estimated nucleated cell counts. TCRdb's copy holds only in-frame clones and misses some; the assay was immunoSEQ multiplex PCR. V and J calls and clone size are as listed in that table; D and trimming were resolved from the DNA. The data contain approximately 260,000 clones, nearly 90% of them singletons. While infection was still active, Seattle patients were enrolled and then followed longitudinally.

The source is a woman in her fifties or sixties with COVID-19, enrolled during active disease. The specimen sequenced was peripheral blood. The rearrangement uses TRBV6-5 and TRBJ2-5; TRBD1 matches 10 bases. This CDR3 reads CASSYTGTGEQETQYF. The CDR3 DNA reads as TGTGCCAGCAGTTACACGGGGACAGGGGAGCAAGAGACCCAGTACTTC.